Described below is a single T cell receptor beta chain sequence and its context. Its antigen is currently not known. No much larger clonotype is one base removed from it; base qualities were not supplied. The sample is drawn from a study of blood T cell repertoires in COVID-19 (TCRdb year 2020). For the study in its entirety: Samples from collaborators originated in the United States, Italy and Spain and spanned both the acute and convalescent phases of COVID-19. Subjects who had been exposed to COVID-19, were actively infected with it, or had recovered from it provided the deeply sampled blood TCRbeta repertoires that made up the dataset. The repertoires were made available in a free public database intended to serve as a resource for research on the immune response to SARS-CoV-2. The prospective study material was composed of cDNA or gDNA derived from T cells, B-cell-depleted T cells, or PBMCs. The samples were drawn from two sources: the first 160 participants of the ongoing ImmuneRACE study, and 1,000 to 1,500 subjects contributed by 6 global collaborators. Where HLA class I and class II types were available, the types were taken from metadata supplied by the sample provider, not from assay-based typing. Sample metadata almost always included a de-identified subject ID, COVID-19 status, age in years and sex. The investigation overall reported the following: The amount of clinical and demographic metadata varied by source and participant and was provided uncurated.

The immunoSEQ Assay, a bias-controlled multiplex PCR, was used to amplify TCRbeta CDR3 regions from genomic DNA. As for the original processing: The number of nucleated cells in each sample was estimated from the amplification of reference gene primers within the assay. To quantify the absolute abundance of each unique TCRbeta CDR3 rearrangement, sequence reads were collapsed and filtered. Productive Simpson clonality was computed per sample as the square root of Simpson's diversity index over productive rearrangements. Imported from immuneACCESS, the table was reduced by TCRdb to in-frame sequences with V and J called. These copies leave out some clones; in studies compared against another copy, an unresolved V gene accounts for under half, and the cause of the remainder is not known. V and J calls and clone size come straight from that table; D and trimming were deduced from the DNA. The sample table lists 180,000 or so clones, 81% of them with a count of one. The ten largest clonotypes hold 9.5% to 11% of the sample.

Measured from the cysteine to the phenylalanine, the CDR3 is 13 residues long. CDR3 DNA only is kept here, 39 bases in frame from base 1. In the germline V gene, CDR1 corresponds to MNHEY and CDR2 to SVGAGI. V is cut back by 4 bases and J by 5 bases, with 4 bases in the junction unmatched. One collaborating source in Seattle enrolled patients while the patients were actively infected and followed the patients over time throughout the course of disease. Collaborating institutions collected whole blood in K2EDTA tubes following their own protocols. For TCRbeta analysis, collaborators shipped samples in one of three forms: frozen whole blood, isolated PBMCs, or DNA extracted from either of those sample types.

This clonotype was obtained from a woman between 40 and 55 years old with COVID-19, enrolled during active disease. The source material was peripheral blood. Rearrangement joined TRBV6-5 to TRBJ1-1; TRBD1 aligns with 7 central bases. The DNA sequence is TGTGCCAGCAGTTTAACAGGGGATACTGAAGCTTTCTTT. Its protein is CASSLTGDTEAFF.